Shown below are 21 T cell receptor beta chains from a single sample sequenced in a study of T cells in Graves' hyperthyroidism and ophthalmopathy. What was amplified from RNA transcripts were TCR beta CDR3 regions. A set of HTBI primers served as the primers for a first-round RT-PCR of the TCR CDR3. TCRdb used MiXCR to reprocess the multiplex PCR reads, holding one entry per CDR3 protein. This table holds 300,000 or so distinct CDR3 sequences, 16% found once. The sequenced sample was blood. Source of these receptors: a man aged 30 to 39 with Graves' hyperthyroidism.

Only a few counts were recorded for this clonotype. One junction end does not reproduce the germline sequence, and a read error may be involved. The V and J genes are TRBV18 and TRBJ1-2; D ambiguous. This CDR3 has 12 residues. CDR1 is KGHSH, CDR2 LQKENI, per germline. For the CDR3, the DNA is TGTGCCGGCTCACCGCCCGGGGTTGGCTACACCTTC. Translated: CAGSPPGVGYTF.

The chain links TRBV7-8 to TRBJ2-3, with D tentatively TRBD1 (6 bases). This CDR3 contains 14 residues. Germline-derived CDR1 and CDR2 are SGHVS and FQNEAQ. Trimming shortened V by 4 bases and J by 6 bases, and 14 bases separated the two germline ends. CDR3 nucleotide sequence: TGTGCCAGCAGCTCCCTGGGGGCCTCGGATACGCAGTATTTT. It yields the protein CASSSLGASDTQYF. Full variable domain (rest looked up from reference TRBV7-8 and TRBJ2-3): GAGVSQSPRYKVAKRGQDVALRCDPISGHVSLFWYQQALGQGPEFLTYFQNEAQLDKSGLPSDRFFAERPEGSVSTLKIQRTQQEDSAVYLCASSSLGASDTQYFGPGTRLTVL.

This chain links TRBV6-1 with TRBJ2-3; tentatively, D is TRBD2 (6 bases). Trimming removed 6 bases at V and 2 bases at J, with 9 bases between. The CDR3 has 13 residues. The germline gives CDR1 MNHNS, CDR2 SASEGT. The CDR3 coding sequence is TGTGCCAGCAGGGCGGGGTACACAGATACGCAGTATTTT. Encoded protein: CASRAGYTDTQYF.

The chain links TRBV19 to TRBJ2-4; 8 bases are shared with TRBD2. The CDR3 is made up of 14 amino acids. J was trimmed by 9 bases and V by 5 bases; bases with no gene match: 9. The germline V gene encodes CDR1 LNHDA and CDR2 SQIVND (reference sequence). CDR3 bases: TGTGCCAGTAGTCCTCTAGCGGGTAACGGCATTCAGTACTTC. This translates into CASSPLAGNGIQYF.

This clonotype was seen repeatedly, ten times or more. The chain has TRBV30 and TRBJ2-7; D gene ambiguous. Germline CDR1 and CDR2: GTSNPN and SVGIG (reference sequence). The CDR3 consists of 12 residues. With 2 bases removed from V and 6 bases from J, the gap between germline ends came to 11 bases. CDR3 sequence reads: CAWSTSLGEQYF. CDR3 DNA sequence: TGTGCCTGGAGTACCAGTCTCGGCGAGCAGTACTTC.

The genes are TRBV30 and TRBJ2-1; D unresolved. Trimming took 6 bases from V and 8 from J, leaving 20 bases between them. This CDR3 region has 14 residues. From germline, CDR1 is GTSNPN and CDR2 SVGIG (reference sequence). CDR3 bases: TGTGCCTGTCCCTCGGTGGCCCCGTCCGATGAGCAGTTCTTC. Its translation: CACPSVAPSDEQFF. Based on the CDR3 plus reference TRBV30 and TRBJ2-1, the full variable domain is SQTIHQWPATLVQPVGSPLSLECTVEGTSNPNLYWYRQAAGRGLQLLFYSVGIGQISSEVPQNLSASRPQDRQFILSSKKLLLSDSGFYLCACPSVAPSDEQFFGPGTRLTVL.

In this sample, this clonotype turned up a few times. The chain joins TRBV20-1 to TRBJ1-1, with 8 bases fitting TRBD1. With 3 bases clipped from V and 0 bases from J, the junction kept 6 bases outside the gene matches. The CDR3 loop spans 15 amino acids. Looked up from germline, CDR1 is DFQATT and CDR2 is SNEGSKA (reference sequence). The CDR3, as DNA: TGCAGTGCTAGCGCAGGGGGCGATTTGAACACTGAAGCTTTCTTT. Amino acids: CSASAGGDLNTEAFF.

This clonotype was recorded a few times. CDR3 sequence (DNA): TGCAGCGTTCAGCAGAACTCTGGAAACACCATATATTTT. Its translation is CSVQQNSGNTIYF. This sequence joins TRBV29-1 and TRBJ1-3; D gene unclear. In germline, CDR1 is SQVTM, CDR2 ANQGSEA. This CDR3 is 13 amino acids long. Trimming left V 5 bases short and J 0 bases short, with 8 bases between.

This clonotype was seen many times. The J gene is TRBJ1-4, the V gene TRBV12-3 or TRBV12-4; no clear D. V was pared by 2 bases and J by 10 bases, with 14 bases between. There are 14 residues in the CDR3. This CDR3 is CASSLSRRTRKLFF. The CDR3 nucleotides read TGTGCCAGCAGTTTAAGTCGACGGACTCGAAAACTGTTTTTT.

This chain links TRBV10-2 with TRBJ2-3, with 14 bases lining up with TRBD2. The CDR3 spans 18 residues. CDR1 is WSHSY and CDR2 is SAAADI in the germline V gene. V was clipped by 6 bases and J by 1 base; unmatched bases: 9. CDR3 nucleotides: TGCGCCAGCAGCCCTCCGGGACTAGCGGGAGAGGGCACAGATACGCAGTATTTT. Residues: CASSPPGLAGEGTDTQYF.

In its sample, this clonotype was seen a few times. The chain joins TRBV19 to TRBJ1-2; D gene uncertain. This CDR3 region has 14 residues. V shed 4 bases and J shed 4 bases, with 13 bases lying between them. Germline CDR1 is LNHDA and CDR2 is SQIVND (reference sequence). CDR3 in amino acids: CASSTGRGSYGYTF. CDR3 nucleotide sequence: TGTGCCAGTAGTACCGGTCGTGGAAGCTATGGCTACACCTTC. Looking up the rest from reference TRBV19 and TRBJ1-2 gives the full variable domain: DGGITQSPKYLFRKEGQNVTLSCEQNLNHDAMYWYRQDPGQGLRLIYYSQIVNDFQKGDIAEGYSVSREKKESFPLTVTSAQKNPTAFYLCASSTGRGSYGYTFGSGTRLTVV.

This clonotype has at least ten counts. The CDR3 loop reads CAWSVTSAEAFF. The CDR3 region has the DNA TGTGCCTGGAGTGTAACTTCGGCTGAAGCTTTCTTT. V gene TRBV30 combines with J gene TRBJ1-1; no reliable D call. The CDR3 is 12 residues long. From germline, CDR1 is GTSNPN and CDR2 SVGIG (reference sequence). The V gene lost 0 bases and the J gene lost 6 bases, with 8 bases spanning the gap.

This clonotype was observed a few times. V is TRBV7-8 and J is TRBJ1-5, with a weak D call TRBD1 (5 bases). Germline CDR1 reads SGHVS; CDR2 reads FQNEAQ. The CDR3 has 15 amino acids. Trimming cost V 7 bases and J 4 bases, with 17 bases left between them. CDR3 in amino acids: CASTEGRVRNQPQHF. The CDR3 DNA sequence: TGTGCCAGCACCGAGGGCAGGGTAAGGAATCAGCCCCAGCATTTT.

The chain couples TRBV19 to TRBJ1-5; D is unclear. Trimming stripped 3 bases from V and 0 bases from J, with 9 bases between. This CDR3 is built from 15 residues. CDR1 is LNHDA, CDR2 SQIVND, per germline (reference sequence). CDR3 residues: CASSILGFSNQPQHF. The CDR3 nucleotides read TGTGCCAGTAGTATTCTGGGGTTTAGCAATCAGCCCCAGCATTTT.

CDR3 nucleotide sequence: TGTGCCAGCACCGCACACGCGGGGGGACTAGCGGGAGGTTCTGGCACAGATACGCAGTATTTT. Residues: CASTAHAGGLAGGSGTDTQYF. The chain recombines TRBV27 with TRBJ2-3, with TRBD2 identical over 15 bases. The V gene's germline CDR1 is MNHEY and CDR2 SMNVEV (reference sequence). V was clipped by 7 bases and J by 1 base; unmatched bases: 18. The CDR3 totals 21 residues.

This clonotype was seen repeatedly, ten times or more. The J gene is TRBJ1-1, the V gene TRBV19; no firm D call. Looked up from germline, CDR1 is LNHDA and CDR2 is SQIVND (reference sequence). There are 13 residues in the CDR3. Trimming stripped 5 bases from V and 4 bases from J, with 11 bases between. As DNA, the CDR3 is TGTGCCAGTAGTCCACCCTGGGCCACTGAAGCTTTCTTT. Its translation is CASSPPWATEAFF.

The table lists this clonotype with many counts. This chain links TRBV7-3 with TRBJ2-1; TRBD2 matches 9 bases. J gave up 7 bases and V 5 bases, and 6 bases lay outside the gene matches. The CDR3 has 14 residues. Germline loops: CDR1 SGHTA, CDR2 FQGTGA. The CDR3 reads CASSPGTSFNEQFF. The DNA for the CDR3 is TGTGCCAGCAGCCCCGGGACTAGCTTTAATGAGCAGTTCTTC.

This clonotype was seen at least ten times. The chain is built from TRBV7-9 and TRBJ2-7, with 12 bases fitting TRBD1. Germline CDR1 and CDR2: SEHNR and FQNEAQ (reference sequence). V trimming: 4 bases; J trimming: 5 bases; junction bases outside the gene matches: 12. The CDR3 loop spans 17 amino acids. The CDR3 DNA follows: TGTGCCAGCAGCTCTACTAAGGAGGGACAGGGGGCCCACGAGCAGTACTTC. This codes for CASSSTKEGQGAHEQYF.

The rearrangement uses TRBV30 and TRBJ1-2; 7 bases match TRBD1. Germline V gene lookup returns CDR1 GTSNPN and CDR2 SVGIG (reference sequence). The V segment lost 5 bases and the J segment 8 bases; nucleotides outside the gene matches: 8. The CDR3 is made up of 12 amino acids. The DNA of the CDR3 is TGTGCCTGGGGTGCACAGGGGTACGGCTACACCTTC. Its translation is CAWGAQGYGYTF.

The J gene is TRBJ1-1, the V gene TRBV9; possible D gene TRBD1, 5 bases. The CDR3 totals 13 residues. The germline V gene encodes CDR1 SGDLS and CDR2 YYNGEE. The DNA of the CDR3 is TGTGCTGGCGGGAAGGGGCCCAACACTGAAGCTTTCTTT. Residues: CAGGKGPNTEAFF.

In its sample, this clonotype was seen many times. V gene TRBV20-1 combines with J gene TRBJ2-5; TRBD1 aligns across 9 bases. This CDR3 has 16 amino acids. V gave up 0 bases and J gave up 5 bases; unmatched junction bases: 10. CDR1 and CDR2 (germline): DFQATT, SNEGSKA (reference sequence). The CDR3 loop is CSAREDGTGREETQYF. In nucleotides, the CDR3 is TGCAGTGCTAGAGAAGATGGGACAGGGCGTGAGGAGACCCAGTACTTC.